Listed here are 21 T cell receptor beta chains from one sample, sequenced in a study of T cells in Graves' hyperthyroidism and ophthalmopathy. Researchers took RNA transcripts and amplified the TCR beta CDR3 regions from them. First-round RT-PCR targeting the TCR CDR3 was performed with the HTBI primer set. TCRdb processed the multiplex PCR reads anew with MiXCR; each CDR3 protein has one entry. Counted here are under 650,000 distinct CDR3 sequences, 15% to 20% occurring once; the ten biggest clones make up 3.5% to 4%. Sequencing input: blood. These receptors originate from a woman aged 25-40 years with Graves' hyperthyroidism.

The sample holds a few counts of this clonotype. This CDR3 is CSASSPGGYGYTF. In DNA form, the CDR3 reads TGCAGTGCTAGCTCGCCAGGGGGCTATGGCTACACCTTC. The chain couples TRBV20-1 to TRBJ1-2; 7 bases line up with TRBD1. The V segment lost 3 bases and the J segment 4 bases; nucleotides outside the gene matches: 5. The CDR3 has 13 amino acids. In germline, CDR1 is DFQATT, CDR2 SNEGSKA (reference sequence).

CDR3 region: CASREQGGGTDTQYF. DNA of the CDR3: TGTGCCAGTCGTGAACAGGGCGGAGGCACAGATACGCAGTATTTT. The chain combines TRBV19 with TRBJ2-3; a weak D match, TRBD1 (6 bases). The V end was cut by 8 bases, the J end by 1 base, with 16 bases between. The CDR3 spans 15 residues. Germline values: CDR1 LNHDA, CDR2 SQIVND (reference sequence).

This clonotype was counted at least ten times. The J gene is TRBJ2-3, the V gene TRBV10-3; possible D gene TRBD2, 6 bases. The V end was cut by 2 bases, the J end by 5 bases, with 8 bases between. Germline lookup yields CDR1 ENHRY and CDR2 SYGVKD. The length of the CDR3 is 13 residues. Here the CDR3 reads CAISEAGGDTQYF. The CDR3 region has the DNA TGTGCCATCAGTGAGGCCGGGGGAGATACGCAGTATTTT.

The chain uses TRBV5-1 and TRBJ1-1; D call uncertain. The CDR3 is 14 residues long. Germline V gene sequence: CDR1 SGHRS, CDR2 YFSETQ. V was cut by 0 bases and J by 2 bases, with 8 bases left in between. CDR3 residues: CASSLGRFNTEAFF. CDR3 bases: TGCGCCAGCAGCTTGGGGAGATTCAACACTGAAGCTTTCTTT.

This clonotype was counted many times. The chain carries TRBV30 and TRBJ2-3, with 7 bases identical to TRBD2. J lost 0 bases, V lost 1 base, and 4 bases had no gene match. The CDR3 totals 15 residues. Per the germline V gene, CDR1 is GTSNPN and CDR2 is SVGIG (reference sequence). This CDR3 is CAWSGGSGSTDTQYF. As DNA, the CDR3 is TGTGCCTGGAGTGGGGGTAGCGGGAGCACAGATACGCAGTATTTT.

This clonotype was seen more than once but under ten times. Its ends do not fully match the called genes, so a read error is possible. This chain connects TRBV6-2 or TRBV6-3 to TRBJ2-2; no clear D. Germline CDR1 reads MNHEY; CDR2 reads SVGEGT. This CDR3 is built from 11 residues. In nucleotides, the CDR3 is TGTGCCGGCAGTTATGGAGAGGAGCTGTTTTTT. It codes for CAGSYGEELFF.

This clonotype came up a few times. V and J are TRBV6-6 and TRBJ2-2, with 9 bases fitting TRBD2. V lost 2 bases, J lost 4 bases, and 8 bases stayed unmatched. Germline CDR1 and CDR2: MNHNY and SVGAGI (reference sequence). The CDR3 runs 17 residues. CDR3 sequence (DNA): TGTGCCAGCAGTTACCGCGGGAGGGCCGAATTCACCGGGGAGCTGTTTTTT. It specifies CASSYRGRAEFTGELFF.

This sequence joins TRBV19 and TRBJ2-1; no clear D gene. This CDR3 contains 15 residues. In germline, CDR1 is LNHDA, CDR2 SQIVND (reference sequence). Trimming cost V 3 bases and J 8 bases, with 17 bases left between them. In DNA, the CDR3 is TGTGCCAGTAGTATCGGCGCCAGTCTCCGGGATGAGCAGTTCTTC. This gives the protein CASSIGASLRDEQFF.

In its sample, this clonotype was seen a few times. The chain links TRBV30 to TRBJ1-2; tentatively, D is TRBD1 (5 bases). V was pared by 3 bases and J by 5 bases, with 25 bases between. This CDR3 region has 17 residues. Germline lookup yields CDR1 GTSNPN and CDR2 SVGIG (reference sequence). The CDR3 DNA reads as TGTGCCTGGAGCCCCAGGGACCCTCGGGTACCTATATATGGCTACACCTTC. Protein product: CAWSPRDPRVPIYGYTF.

The gene calls are TRBV20-1 and TRBJ1-6, with 7 bases fitting TRBD1. CDR3 size: 13 residues. The germline V gene has CDR1 DFQATT and CDR2 SNEGSKA (reference sequence). The V gene end was trimmed by 2 bases and the J gene end by 9 bases; junction bases not matched to a gene: 4. The CDR3 nucleotides read TGCAGTGCTAGACAGGGGGATACTTCACCCCTCCACTTT. Translation: CSARQGDTSPLHF.

The V and J genes are TRBV30 and TRBJ2-7; D unclear. The CDR3 covers 13 residues. Germline assignment: CDR1 GTSNPN and CDR2 SVGIG (reference sequence). Between the trimmed V and J ends, which lost 2 bases and 5 bases, there was a span of 13 bases. The CDR3 is CAWSLGYTDEQYF. For the CDR3, the DNA is TGTGCCTGGAGTTTGGGGTATACTGACGAGCAGTACTTC.

A few counts support this clonotype. This sequence joins TRBV7-9 and TRBJ2-5; D remains unclear. The CDR3 runs to 14 residues. Germline CDR1 reads SEHNR; CDR2 reads FQNEAQ (reference sequence). Trimming left V 1 base short and J 7 bases short, with 13 bases between. As DNA, the CDR3 is TGTGCCAGCAGCTTAGTCGGTAGTTTGGGGACCCAGTACTTC. Its translation is CASSLVGSLGTQYF.

This clonotype was picked up many times. The chain has TRBV29-1 and TRBJ2-7; 9 bases are a match to TRBD2. Germline CDR1 and CDR2: SQVTM and ANQGSEA. This CDR3 region has 15 residues. J gave up 4 bases and V 6 bases, and 13 bases lay outside the gene matches. The CDR3 nucleotides are TGCAGCGTCGGGGACGCGGGAGGGCCAGTATACGAGCAGTACTTC. The encoded protein is CSVGDAGGPVYEQYF.

The chain carries TRBV20-1 and TRBJ2-6, with D possibly TRBD1 on 5 matching bases. The CDR3 consists of 17 residues. Trimming took 1 base from V and 0 from J, leaving 13 bases between them. Germline loops: CDR1 DFQATT, CDR2 SNEGSKA (reference sequence). The CDR3 region is CSARGRTRISGANVLTF. The CDR3, as DNA: TGCAGTGCTAGAGGCCGGACAAGAATCTCTGGGGCCAACGTCCTGACTTTC.

V gene TRBV2 combines with J gene TRBJ2-5; 10 nucleotides agree with TRBD1. CDR3 length equals 13 residues. The germline V gene has CDR1 SNHLY and CDR2 FYNNEI. The ends lost 10 bases at V and 4 bases at J; junction bases unmatched: 6. The CDR3 spells CATRQGAGETQYF. The CDR3 DNA sequence: TGTGCCACACGACAGGGGGCAGGAGAGACCCAGTACTTC.

This clonotype came up many times. This sequence joins TRBV7-2 and TRBJ2-7, with 11 bases aligning to TRBD2. CDR1 SGHTA and CDR2 FQGNSA come from the germline V gene. The CDR3 has 16 residues. Germline trimming cut 1 base from V and 5 bases from J; bases unmatched to any gene: 7. Written as DNA, the CDR3 is TGTGCCAGCAGCTTAGAAATAGCGGGAGGGCCCCACGAGCAGTACTTC. This codes for CASSLEIAGGPHEQYF.

The J gene is TRBJ2-7, the V gene TRBV27, with D maybe TRBD1 (6 bases). Trimming took off 10 bases at V and 0 bases at J, with 19 bases between the two ends. The germline CDR1 and CDR2 sequences are MNHEY and SMNVEV (reference sequence). The CDR3 has 15 residues. The CDR3 sequence: CAIFSGTPDSYEQYF. The CDR3 DNA follows: TGTGCCATCTTTTCCGGGACACCGGACTCCTACGAGCAGTACTTC.

The sample holds a few counts of this clonotype. This chain links TRBV30 with TRBJ2-1; tentatively, D is TRBD2 (5 bases). The CDR3 is 16 residues long. Trimming shortened V by 4 bases and J by 4 bases, and 20 bases separated the two germline ends. Germline V gene lookup returns CDR1 GTSNPN and CDR2 SVGIG (reference sequence). This chain's CDR3 is CAWTPGGGPRYNEQFF. CDR3 bases: TGTGCCTGGACTCCCGGAGGCGGGCCTCGTTACAATGAGCAGTTCTTC.

In this sample, this clonotype turned up many times. The chain uses TRBV20-1 and TRBJ1-1; TRBD1 agrees at 7 bases. The V and J ends lost 4 bases and 4 bases, in that order; junction bases with no gene match: 9. The CDR3 contains 14 residues. Germline CDR1 is DFQATT and CDR2 is SNEGSKA (reference sequence). This CDR3 is CSAKRTGGFTEAFF. The CDR3 DNA reads as TGCAGTGCTAAACGGACAGGTGGGTTCACTGAAGCTTTCTTT.

The genes are TRBV5-1 and TRBJ2-7, with a tentative D call TRBD1 (6 bases). V shed 2 bases and J shed 6 bases, with 9 bases lying between them. Germline CDR1 SGHRS, CDR2 YFSETQ. The CDR3 extends over 12 amino acids. The chain's CDR3 is CASSFQGSEQYF. In nucleotides, the CDR3 is TGCGCCAGCAGCTTTCAGGGGTCCGAGCAGTACTTC.

This sequence joins TRBV28 and TRBJ2-2; TRBD2 agrees at 9 bases. The CDR3 has 16 amino acids. Germline V gene sequence: CDR1 MDHEN, CDR2 SYDVKM. J was trimmed by 5 bases and V by 4 bases; bases with no gene match: 8. The CDR3 DNA sequence: TGTGCCAGCAGTTCCTCCATAGCGGGAGAAACCGGGGAGCTGTTTTTT. Protein product: CASSSSIAGETGELFF.